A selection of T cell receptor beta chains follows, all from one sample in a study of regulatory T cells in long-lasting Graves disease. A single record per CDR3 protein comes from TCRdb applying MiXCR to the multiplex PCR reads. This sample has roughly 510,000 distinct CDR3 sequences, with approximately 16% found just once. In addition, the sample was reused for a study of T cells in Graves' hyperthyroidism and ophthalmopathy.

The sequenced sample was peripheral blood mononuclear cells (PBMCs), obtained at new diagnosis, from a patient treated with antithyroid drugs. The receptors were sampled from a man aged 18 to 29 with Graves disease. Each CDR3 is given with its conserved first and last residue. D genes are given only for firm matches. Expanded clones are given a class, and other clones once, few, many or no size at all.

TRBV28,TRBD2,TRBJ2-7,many,TGTGCCAGCAGACAAACTAGCGACTACGAGCAGTACTTC,CASRQTSDYEQYF
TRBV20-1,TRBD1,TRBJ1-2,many,TGCAGTGCTAGAGCGGGACAGGGGGCGGGAAACTATGGCTACACCTTC,CSARAGQGAGNYGYTF
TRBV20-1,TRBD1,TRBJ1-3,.,TGCAGTGCTACGGGACAGGTCTCTGGAAACACCATATATTTT,CSATGQVSGNTIYF
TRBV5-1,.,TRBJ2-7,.,TGCGCCAGCAGCTTGGCCTTGGGGGAGTTTTACCATGAGCAGTACTTC,CASSLALGEFYHEQYF
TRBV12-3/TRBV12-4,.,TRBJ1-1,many,TGTGCCAGCAGTTTAAGCAGGAGGGCTCTGAACACTGAAGCTTTCTTT,CASSLSRRALNTEAFF
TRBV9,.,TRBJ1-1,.,TGTGCCAGCAGCCTCGATGCGGGGGCAAAGACTGAAGCTTTCTTT,CASSLDAGAKTEAFF
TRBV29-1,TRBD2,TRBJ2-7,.,TGCAGCGTCGGAAACCGGGGGGGCCAGGTCGAGCAGTACTTC,CSVGNRGGQVEQYF
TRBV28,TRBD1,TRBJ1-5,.,TGTGCCAGCCTGGGACAGGGGCGCAATCAGCCCCAGCATTTT,CASLGQGRNQPQHF
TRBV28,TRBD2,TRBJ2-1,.,TGTGCCAGCAGATTGACTAGCGGCCACGAGCAGTTCTTC,CASRLTSGHEQFF
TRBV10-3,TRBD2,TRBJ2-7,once,TGTGCCATCAAGCGGGACGGGGAATACGAGCAGTACTTC,CAIKRDGEYEQYF
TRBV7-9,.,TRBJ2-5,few,TGTGCCAGCATCAGAGTAGGGGAAGGGGAGACCCAGTACTTC,CASIRVGEGETQYF
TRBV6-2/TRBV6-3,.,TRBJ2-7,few,TGTGCCAGCAGTTACGACGACGGTTTCGGACACGAGCAGTACTTC,CASSYDDGFGHEQYF